The subject of this entry is one TCR beta chain. Its antigen remains unknown. The data are from a study of CD8+ T cells in alopecia areata. Reverse transcribed after extraction, RNA yielded cDNA as the sequencing template. Libraries were prepared by immunoSEQ multiplex PCR; TCRdb keeps only in-frame clonotypes and omits some of them. Of hundreds of thousands of clones detected, approximately 61% appear once; the ten largest clones hold 0.45%. The CDR3 length is 14 residues. Germline V CDR1 and CDR2: MGHRA, YSYEKL. With 4 bases removed from V and 2 bases from J, the gap between germline ends came to 11 bases. The study, taken as a whole, reports: More clonal than normal scalp was lesional scalp, particularly alopecia totalis/universalis.

Collected material from alopecia areata patients comprised lesional scalp punch biopsies and peripheral blood. Sorted out of PBMCs were CD4+ T cells and CD8+ T cells. The TCR sequence derives from a human donor with alopecia areata. This specimen consisted of CD4+ T cells sorted from blood, obtained at week 0. This sequence joins TRBV4-1 and TRBJ1-2; D unclear. CDR3 loop: CASSLWTMNYGYTF. The CDR3 DNA is TGCGCCAGCAGCCTATGGACGATGAACTATGGCTACACCTTC.